The 11 T cell receptor beta chains presented below share a single source sample, sequenced in a study of T cell changes during pregnancy in multiple sclerosis. TCRdb's copy holds only in-frame clones and misses some; the assay was immunoSEQ multiplex PCR. The table has about 88,000 clones, roughly nine tenths seen once; the top ten hold approximately 1.4%. The specimen comprised peripheral blood, sampled in the first trimester of pregnancy. The receptors here all came from a female donor with multiple sclerosis, enrolled in a pregnancy study.

The rearrangement links TRBV9 to TRBJ2-7; 10 bases map to TRBD1. Germline CDR1 and CDR2: SGDLS and YYNGEE. The CDR3 has 16 residues. V lost 4 bases, J lost 5 bases, and 12 bases stayed unmatched. The chain's CDR3 is CASSYETGTGVNEQYF. As DNA, the CDR3 is TGTGCCAGCAGCTACGAGACCGGGACAGGGGTGAACGAGCAGTACTTC.

A single count supports this clone. V usage is TRBV11-2 and J usage is TRBJ1-5, with D hard to call. Trimming removed 0 bases from V and 5 bases from J, with 8 bases in between. The germline CDR1 and CDR2 sequences are SGHAT and FQNNGV. The CDR3 has 14 residues. The CDR3 here is CASSLDPGDQPQHF. CDR3 in DNA: TGTGCCAGCAGCTTAGACCCCGGAGATCAGCCCCAGCATTTT. Looking up the rest from reference TRBV11-2 and TRBJ1-5 gives the full variable domain: EAGVAQSPRYKIIEKRQSVAFWCNPISGHATLYWYQQILGQGPKLLIQFQNNGVVDDSQLPKDRFSAERLKGVDSTLKIQPAKLEDSAVYLCASSLDPGDQPQHFGDGTRLSIL.

This clone has just one count. V gene TRBV7-6 combines with J gene TRBJ1-5; the match to TRBD1 covers 8 bases. This CDR3 has 15 residues. The V segment lost 2 bases and the J segment 5 bases; nucleotides outside the gene matches: 5. The germline gives CDR1 SGHVS, CDR2 FNYEAQ. The CDR3 loop is CASSLTLTGDQPQHF. CDR3 sequence (DNA): TGTGCCAGCAGCTTAACCCTGACAGGGGATCAGCCCCAGCATTTT.

The CDR3, as DNA: TGTGCCAGCAGCAGATATTCCGGGACTAGCGGGGGCGGGGGGTACGAGCAGTACTTC. Protein: CASSRYSGTSGGGGYEQYF. The chain joins TRBV5-4 to TRBJ2-7; TRBD2 aligns across 14 bases. Per germline, CDR1 SGHNT and CDR2 YYREEE (reference sequence). The length of the CDR3 is 19 residues. V shed 4 bases and J 4 bases; nucleotides not matched to a gene: 16.

The rearrangement joins TRBV7-6 to TRBJ2-1, with TRBD2 matching 10 bases. V shed 5 bases, J shed 0 bases, and the junction held 4 bases outside the gene matches. Germline CDR1 is SGHVS and CDR2 is FNYEAQ. This CDR3 spans 16 amino acids. The CDR3 reads CASSRTSGSSYNEQFF. For the CDR3, the DNA is TGTGCCAGCAGCCGGACTAGCGGAAGCTCCTACAATGAGCAGTTCTTC.

The table lists this clone with a few counts. This chain uses TRBV6-4 with TRBJ1-5, with D maybe TRBD1 (5 bases). Trimming pared 0 bases from V and 6 bases from J, leaving 9 bases between. CDR3 length: 14 amino acids. Per the germline V gene, CDR1 is MRHNA and CDR2 is SNTAGT. The DNA for the CDR3 is TGTGCCAGCAGTGACTCGGAGGGGAGTCAGCCCCAGCATTTT. Its protein is CASSDSEGSQPQHF.

The genes are TRBV18 and TRBJ2-7; 12 bases line up with TRBD2. The CDR3 is made up of 15 amino acids. The ends lost 5 bases at V and 6 bases at J; junction bases unmatched: 8. Germline V gives CDR1 KGHSH, CDR2 LQKENI. This CDR3 reads CASSGLAGLSGEQYF. The CDR3 DNA reads as TGTGCCAGCTCAGGACTAGCGGGGCTATCAGGCGAGCAGTACTTC. Supplemented by reference TRBV18 and TRBJ2-7, the full variable domain reads NAGVMQNPRHLVRRRGQEARLRCSPMKGHSHVYWYRQLPEEGLKFMVYLQKENIIDESGMPKERFSAEFPKEGPSILRIQQVVRGDSAAYFCASSGLAGLSGEQYFGPGTRLTVT.

This rearrangement joins TRBV6-5 to TRBJ2-5; TRBD1 aligns across 8 bases. The CDR3 runs to 15 residues. The J segment lost 5 bases and the V segment lost 4 bases, leaving 9 bases of the junction unmatched. Per the germline V gene, CDR1 is MNHEY and CDR2 is SVGAGI. The CDR3, as DNA: TGTGCCAGCAGTTCGACGCAGGGGGCGTTGGAGACCCAGTACTTC. Amino acids: CASSSTQGALETQYF.

The V and J genes are TRBV5-1 and TRBJ1-1, with 8 nucleotides matching TRBD1. J gave up 1 base and V 5 bases, and 4 bases lay outside the gene matches. This CDR3 is built from 14 residues. CDR1 is SGHRS and CDR2 is YFSETQ in the germline V gene. CDR3 region: CASRAQGENTEAFF. The CDR3 nucleotides read TGCGCCAGCAGGGCACAGGGGGAGAACACTGAAGCTTTCTTT. The whole variable domain, remainder taken from reference TRBV5-1 and TRBJ1-1, is KAGVTQTPRYLIKTRGQQVTLSCSPISGHRSVSWYQQTPGQGLQFLFEYFSETQRNKGNFPGRFSGRQFSNSRSEMNVSTLELGDSALYLCASRAQGENTEAFFGQGTRLTVV.

The J gene is TRBJ2-1, the V gene TRBV4-1, with a weak D call TRBD2 (5 bases). The CDR3 has 13 amino acids. Germline V lookup: CDR1 MGHRA, CDR2 YSYEKL. Trimming shortened V by 1 base and J by 7 bases, and 8 bases separated the two germline ends. The CDR3 nucleotides read TGCGCCAGCAGCCAAGGGACTGGGAATGAGCAGTTCTTC. This gives the protein CASSQGTGNEQFF.

This chain connects TRBV7-9 to TRBJ2-1; 10 bases are a match to TRBD2. The length of the CDR3 is 15 residues. Germline V gene data show CDR1 as SEHNR and CDR2 as FQNEAQ (reference sequence). V was clipped by 1 base and J by 15 bases; unmatched bases: 12. CDR3 in DNA: TGTGCCAGCAGCTTAGGCCAGCGAGCGGGAGGGCCCCGGTTCTTC. Protein sequence: CASSLGQRAGGPRFF.